This T cell receptor (beta chain) was identified during a study of blood T cell repertoires in COVID-19. In the study overall: Samples came from the United States, Italy and Spain, spanning acute and convalescent COVID-19.

In its sample, this clone was seen a few times. The CDR3 runs to 18 residues. Assay: immunoSEQ multiplex PCR; the TCRdb copy retains only in-frame clones and omits some. The sample records more than 60,000 clones, roughly 82% being singletons. V usage is TRBV21-1 and J usage is TRBJ2-5; TRBD1, the table's D call, was not compared with the DNA. TRBV21-1 is given as a pseudogene. The sequence was collected from a woman of 80 years or more with acute or convalescent COVID-19. The specimen sequenced was peripheral blood. DNA of the CDR3: TGTGCCAGCAGCAAAGGGGTTCCTAGAGGCAGGGGGCTGGAGACCCAGTACTTC. It yields the protein CASSKGVPRGRGLETQYF.